This T cell receptor (beta chain) was found in a study of blood T cell repertoires in COVID-19. V shed 3 bases and J 4 bases; nucleotides not matched to a gene: 6. Germline loops: CDR1 SGDLS, CDR2 YYNGEE. The CDR3 has 15 amino acids. Assay used: immunoSEQ multiplex PCR; TCRdb lists only in-frame clones, some missing. The sample lists tens of thousands of clones, 65% to 85% occurring once. The sequence derives from a woman in her fifties or sixties with acute or convalescent COVID-19. The specimen was peripheral blood. The chain recombines TRBV9 with TRBJ1-5; TRBD1 aligns across 8 bases. CDR3: CASSGGQGWNQPQHF. CDR3 DNA sequence: TGTGCCAGCAGCGGAGGACAGGGTTGGAATCAGCCCCAGCATTTT. Complete variable domain (other parts from reference TRBV9 and TRBJ1-5): DSGVTQTPKHLITATGQRVTLRCSPRSGDLSVYWYQQSLDQGLQFLIQYYNGEERAKGNILERFSAQQFPDLHSELNLSSLELGDSALYFCASSGGQGWNQPQHFGDGTRLSIL.